This record looks at one T cell receptor beta chain sequence and its context. Its antigen is unidentified. Germline CDR1 and CDR2: SEHNR and FQNEAQ (reference sequence). CDR3 length: 11 residues. V lost 5 bases and J lost 11, with 10 bases in between. The source of the sample is a study of CD8+CD57+ T cells in acquired aplastic anemia. Background on the study: Isolated CD4+ and CD8+ cells, once sorted, yielded DNA averaging around 3.1 ug.

According to the study, genomic DNA was the template for TCR beta VDJ and CDR3 profiling. From the reads, TCRdb called clonotypes with MiXCR, one entry per CDR3 protein. The sample has a few hundred thousand distinct CDR3 sequences; approximately 70% are singletons. Study-level points and caveats: Common to patients and controls were 25 to 30 CD8+ CDR3 sequences.

This clonotype was obtained from a human donor in good health, serving as a control. This chain joins TRBV7-9 and TRBJ1-3, with unresolved D. Sample: sorted CD4+, CD8+, or CD8+CD57+ T cells (not recorded which) from PBMCs. CDR3 protein: CASSRKDSIYF. DNA for the CDR3: TGTGCCAGCAGCCGAAAGGACTCCATATATTTT.